In this sample, the clone carrying this TCR beta chain turned up once. The CDR3 covers 13 residues. Trimming stripped 0 bases from V and 10 bases from J, with 11 bases between. Germline V gives CDR1 SGDLS, CDR2 YYNGEE. This entry comes from a study of blood T cell repertoires in COVID-19. TCRdb's copy holds only in-frame clones and misses some; the assay was immunoSEQ multiplex PCR. The sample carries 180,000 or so clones, 88% recorded once. Sequencing was done on a sample of peripheral blood. The TCR sequence derives from a woman younger than 45 with acute or convalescent COVID-19. The chain is built from TRBV9 and TRBJ2-1; no clear D. As DNA, the CDR3 is TGTGCCAGCAGCGTAGGGCCGATGAGGGAGCAGTTCTTC. Protein product: CASSVGPMREQFF. Together with reference TRBV9 and TRBJ2-1, the CDR3 gives the full variable domain: DSGVTQTPKHLITATGQRVTLRCSPRSGDLSVYWYQQSLDQGLQFLIQYYNGEERAKGNILERFSAQQFPDLHSELNLSSLELGDSALYFCASSVGPMREQFFGPGTRLTVL.